Below, one TCR beta chain is given with its context. The antigen is not known. These data come from a study of shared clonotypes between healthy human individuals. General study points: Clonotypes shared by all four donors outscored non-shared clonotypes in generation probability.

The CDR3 runs to 14 residues. Trimming removed 5 bases from V and 3 bases from J, with 12 bases in between. Per germline, CDR1 SEHNR and CDR2 FQNEAQ (reference sequence). It was at deep level that the assay was run. As processed by the authors: Junction-only immunoSEQ data arrived without quality scores, meaning filtering differed. Clones were sequenced by immunoSEQ multiplex PCR, and TCRdb holds only the in-frame ones, with some missing. Clone size and V and J calls were adopted from that table, with D and trimming inferred from the DNA. The table records around 2,000,000 clones, approximately 95% of them present only once. Investigators divided CD4+ cells into CD45RA+ naive and CD45RA-negative memory subsets.

The material sequenced was naive CD4+ T cells sorted from blood. This sample's subset: CD45RA+ positively selected. This TCR came from a man between 18 and 29 years old in good health. V and J are TRBV7-9 and TRBJ2-3; no clear D. The DNA for the CDR3 is TGTGCCAGCAGCCGCGGTGGTGCGACAGATACGCAGTATTTT. Its protein product is CASSRGGATDTQYF.